This passage covers 25 T cell receptor beta chains from one sample sequenced in a study of Graves' ophthalmopathy and Graves' hyperthyroidism. The authors amplified TCR beta CDR3 regions from RNA transcripts. The authors performed first-round RT-PCR with HTBI primers and then a second-round multiplex PCR. TCRdb independently ran MiXCR on the multiplex PCR reads; one entry per CDR3 protein. The sample lists around 670,000 distinct CDR3 sequences; roughly two fifths were seen once. Specimen: peripheral blood. Receptors were obtained from an adult man with Graves' ophthalmopathy.

The sample holds many counts of this clonotype. The gene calls are TRBV2 and TRBJ2-5, with TRBD1 matching 8 bases. Germline trimming cut 4 bases from V and 1 base from J; bases unmatched to any gene: 2. CDR3 size: 14 residues. Germline V gene lookup returns CDR1 SNHLY and CDR2 FYNNEI. The CDR3 region has the DNA TGTGCCAGCAGTGGGACAGGGCCCCAAGAGACCCAGTACTTC. It encodes CASSGTGPQETQYF. The full variable domain, with the rest looked up from reference TRBV2 and TRBJ2-5, is EPEVTQTPSHQVTQMGQEVILRCVPISNHLYFYWYRQILGQKVEFLVSFYNNEISEKSEIFDDQFSVERPDGSNFTLKIRSTKLEDSAMYFCASSGTGPQETQYFGPGTRLLVL.

The CDR3 loop is CASSPEGVTGELFF. CDR3 nucleotides: TGTGCCAGCAGTCCAGAAGGGGTTACCGGGGAGCTGTTTTTT. V usage is TRBV2 and J usage is TRBJ2-2, with D perhaps TRBD1 (5 bases). V was pared by 5 bases and J by 5 bases, with 12 bases between. CDR3 length equals 14 residues. Germline V gene sequence: CDR1 SNHLY, CDR2 FYNNEI.

The CDR3 DNA reads TGTGCCAGCAGCTTAGCCCGGACTACCTCTGGGGCCAACGTCCTGACTTTC. Its translation: CASSLARTTSGANVLTF. The V and J genes are TRBV25-1 and TRBJ2-6; weak D call: TRBD2 (6 bases). From germline, CDR1 is MGHDK and CDR2 SYGVNS. V was cut by 6 bases and J by 0 bases, with 15 bases left in between. CDR3 size: 17 residues.

This clonotype was recorded at least ten times. The V call is TRBV29-1, the J call TRBJ1-3; no definite D call. Per the germline V gene, CDR1 is SQVTM and CDR2 is ANQGSEA. V lost 3 bases and J 1 base, leaving 7 bases between the germline ends. This CDR3 comprises 13 residues. DNA of the CDR3: TGCAGCGTTGACGGACCGTCTGGAAACACCATATATTTT. This translates into CSVDGPSGNTIYF.

The chain employs TRBV7-2 and TRBJ2-2; D gene ambiguous. Trimming stripped 4 bases from V and 4 bases from J, with 16 bases between. This CDR3 contains 16 residues. CDR1 SGHTA and CDR2 FQGNSA come from the germline V gene. The CDR3 nucleotides are TGTGCCAGCAGCTCTCCGGTGTGGGGAATCACCGGGGAGCTGTTTTTT. It codes for CASSSPVWGITGELFF.

The chain combines TRBV10-3 with TRBJ1-2; maybe TRBD1 (6 bases). Trimming removed 7 bases from V and 3 bases from J, with 18 bases in between. Germline V gene data show CDR1 as ENHRY and CDR2 as SYGVKD. The CDR3 extends over 15 amino acids. The chain's CDR3 is CAINIQGPRDYGYTF. The CDR3 nucleotides are TGTGCCATCAATATACAGGGCCCGAGGGACTATGGCTACACCTTC.

The rearrangement links TRBV11-2 to TRBJ1-3; D is possibly TRBD1 (5 bases). V lost 7 bases to trimming and J lost 0 bases, with 16 bases between them. This CDR3 spans 16 amino acids. Germline lookup yields CDR1 SGHAT and CDR2 FQNNGV. The CDR3 here is CASTFFGTHSGNTIYF. The CDR3 coding sequence is TGTGCCAGCACCTTCTTCGGGACGCACTCTGGAAACACCATATATTTT.

This clonotype was seen many times. The genes are TRBV11-2 and TRBJ1-1; D is undetermined. Germline lookup yields CDR1 SGHAT and CDR2 FQNNGV. This CDR3 contains 12 residues. V lost 5 bases, J lost 1 base, and 5 bases lay in between. CDR3 sequence: CASSNRNTEAFF. CDR3 bases: TGTGCCAGCAGCAACCGGAACACTGAAGCTTTCTTT.

In its sample, this clonotype was seen many times. V and J are TRBV7-8 and TRBJ2-7; a possible D gene is TRBD2 (5 bases). Germline V lookup: CDR1 SGHVS, CDR2 FQNEAQ. The V gene lost 1 base and the J gene lost 3 bases, with 10 bases spanning the gap. This CDR3 is built from 14 residues. DNA for the CDR3: TGTGCCAGCAGCTTAGGGCCGGGGATCTACGAGCAGTACTTC. Translating gives CASSLGPGIYEQYF.

The V and J genes are TRBV29-1 and TRBJ2-2; possible D gene TRBD1, 6 bases. Germline-derived CDR1 and CDR2 are SQVTM and ANQGSEA. The V and J ends lost 6 bases and 4 bases respectively, with 15 bases between them. The CDR3 is 14 amino acids. This CDR3 is CSVETGEGTGELFF. The DNA for the CDR3 is TGCAGCGTGGAGACAGGAGAGGGCACCGGGGAGCTGTTTTTT.

Ten or more counts support this clonotype. The chain combines TRBV2 with TRBJ1-1; D is ambiguous. Germline loops: CDR1 SNHLY, CDR2 FYNNEI. The CDR3 is 12 residues long. The V gene lost 4 bases and the J gene lost 7 bases, with 10 bases spanning the gap. The CDR3 loop is CASSADPFEAFF. The CDR3, as DNA: TGTGCCAGCAGTGCAGACCCCTTTGAAGCTTTCTTT.

This clonotype was seen a few times. V and J are TRBV9 and TRBJ1-6; D is uncertain. The CDR3 consists of 16 residues. V lost 5 bases and J 0 bases, leaving 12 bases between the germline ends. Germline-derived CDR1 and CDR2 are SGDLS and YYNGEE. CDR3: CASSQTASSYNSPLHF. CDR3 DNA sequence: TGTGCCAGCAGTCAGACGGCCAGCTCCTATAATTCACCCCTCCACTTT.

This clonotype turned up a few times. This chain uses TRBV5-1 with TRBJ2-7, with 7 nucleotides matching TRBD1. V lost 4 bases and J lost 3; bases outside the gene matches: 10. The germline V gene has CDR1 SGHRS and CDR2 YFSETQ. This CDR3 region has 15 residues. The chain's CDR3 is CASSAQTGSVYEQYF. The CDR3 DNA is TGCGCCAGCAGCGCACAGACAGGGTCTGTCTACGAGCAGTACTTC.

The chain carries TRBV29-1 and TRBJ1-2; D remains ambiguous. V was shortened by 0 bases and J by 4 bases, with 6 bases between the two germline ends. From germline, CDR1 is SQVTM and CDR2 ANQGSEA. CDR3 length: 12 residues. This CDR3 reads CSVEDETYGYTF. The CDR3 DNA reads as TGCAGCGTTGAAGATGAGACCTATGGCTACACCTTC.

The gene calls are TRBV7-8 and TRBJ1-5; D perhaps matches TRBD1 (5 bases). V lost 8 bases and J lost 6, with 20 bases in between. Germline values: CDR1 SGHVS, CDR2 FQNEAQ. This CDR3 contains 15 residues. The CDR3 nucleotides read TGTGCCAGCGGCCCAGGTCCCCAGGGTCGTCAGCCCCAGCATTTT. Translating gives CASGPGPQGRQPQHF.

Details on this clonotype: A single base separates this from a much larger clone, so it may be a read error. This chain joins TRBV5-4 and TRBJ2-5, with D uncertain. Germline V CDR1 and CDR2: SGHNT, YYREEE (reference sequence). The CDR3 has 13 residues. The CDR3 DNA is TGTGCCGGCAGCTTTACAGACCCGGAGACCCAGTACTTC. The encoded protein is CAGSFTDPETQYF. The variable domain in full, with the rest retrieved from reference TRBV5-4 and TRBJ2-5, is ETGVTQSPTHLIKTRGQQVTLRCSSQSGHNTVSWYQQALGQGPQFIFQYYREEENGRGNFPPRFSGLQFPNYSSELNVNALELDDSALYLCAGSFTDPETQYFGPGTRLLVL.

This clonotype was counted at least ten times. A read error may produce the germline difference seen at one junction end. The V and J genes are TRBV7-9 and TRBJ2-6; 10 bases agree with TRBD1. This CDR3 has 18 amino acids. Germline CDR1 SEHNR, CDR2 FQNEAQ (reference sequence). The CDR3 sequence: CASSSGTGAISGANVLTF. CDR3 sequence (DNA): TGCGCCAGCAGCTCCGGGACAGGGGCCATCTCTGGGGCCAACGTCCTGACTTTC. Using reference TRBV7-9 and TRBJ2-6 for the parts outside the CDR3, the full variable domain is DTGVSQNPRHKITKRGQNVTFRCDPISEHNRLYWYRQTLGQGPEFLTYFQNEAQLEKSRLLSDRFSAERPKGSFSTLEIQRTEQGDSAMYLCASSSGTGAISGANVLTFGAGSRLTVL.

The chain joins TRBV19 to TRBJ1-5, with D uncertain. V lost 5 bases and J lost 3, with 14 bases in between. Germline values: CDR1 LNHDA, CDR2 SQIVND (reference sequence). The CDR3 extends over 15 amino acids. DNA of the CDR3: TGTGCCAGTAGTCCCCACTTAGGATCCAATCAGCCCCAGCATTTT. It encodes CASSPHLGSNQPQHF.

In DNA form, the CDR3 reads TGTGCCAGCCTGCCGGGACAGGTCTTGGAGACCCAGTACTTC. Its translation is CASLPGQVLETQYF. The J gene is TRBJ2-5, the V gene TRBV2; 8 bases match TRBD1. Germline assignment: CDR1 SNHLY and CDR2 FYNNEI. With 8 bases clipped from V and 5 bases from J, the junction kept 10 bases outside the gene matches. This CDR3 comprises 14 residues.

This clonotype was observed many times. The V call is TRBV9, the J call TRBJ2-5, with D possibly TRBD1 on 5 matching bases. The CDR3 has 12 residues. CDR1 and CDR2 (germline): SGDLS, YYNGEE. Trimming pared 0 bases from V and 5 bases from J, leaving 5 bases between. This CDR3 is CASSVEGETQYF. The CDR3 DNA reads as TGTGCCAGCAGCGTAGAGGGGGAGACCCAGTACTTC.

In this sample, this clonotype turned up a few times. Its ends do not fully match the called genes, so a read error is possible. The chain uses TRBV10-1 and TRBJ1-1; D unclear. CDR1 and CDR2 from the germline V gene are WNHNN and SYGVQD (reference sequence). This CDR3 spans 13 amino acids. CDR3 loop: CASSPSRRTEAFF. The CDR3 nucleotides are TGTGCCAGCAGTCCCTCAAGGAGGACTGAAGCTTTCTTT.

This clonotype was seen a handful of times. The chain carries TRBV20-1 and TRBJ1-6; D unresolved. Germline V gene sequence: CDR1 DFQATT, CDR2 SNEGSKA (reference sequence). The CDR3 covers 16 residues. Trimming removed 6 bases at V and 10 bases at J, with 25 bases between. DNA for the CDR3: TGCAGTGCAAGAAGAGAGCAGGCTGGGATAGGCTCACCCCTCCACTTT. It yields the protein CSARREQAGIGSPLHF.

This clonotype was seen ten or more times. The chain carries TRBV20-1 and TRBJ2-5; D may match TRBD1 or TRBD2 (5 bases each). With 5 bases removed from V and 5 bases from J, the gap between germline ends came to 18 bases. The CDR3 covers 14 residues. Germline CDR1 and CDR2: DFQATT and SNEGSKA (reference sequence). The CDR3 coding sequence is TGCAGTGCTCGGACATATTCGGGGTCCGAGACCCAGTACTTC. Amino acid sequence: CSARTYSGSETQYF.

The sample holds one count of this clonotype. A much bigger clone sits one base away, suggesting this may be a read error. For the CDR3, the DNA is TGTGTCAGCAGTGGGCCAGGCCAAGAGACCCAGTACTTC. Amino acid sequence: CVSSGPGQETQYF. The V and J genes are TRBV2 and TRBJ2-5, with unresolved D. The germline V gene has CDR1 SNHLY and CDR2 FYNNEI. The CDR3 is 13 amino acids.

This chain joins TRBV28 and TRBJ2-5, with 7 bases matching TRBD1. CDR1 is MDHEN and CDR2 is SYDVKM in the germline V gene. The CDR3 runs 15 residues. V lost 6 bases and J lost 5; bases outside the gene matches: 12. The CDR3 reads CASRGQTGYGETQYF. DNA for the CDR3: TGTGCCAGCAGGGGCCAGACAGGGTACGGGGAGACCCAGTACTTC.